One and the same sample provided the 5 T cell receptor beta chains below, sequenced in a study of blood T cell repertoires in COVID-19. The data were produced by immunoSEQ multiplex PCR, yet TCRdb's version contains in-frame clones alone and is incomplete. The sample includes some 100,000 clones, about 91% of them seen just once. Sample: peripheral blood. All receptors derive from a human donor with active COVID-19. The donor label of this sample is uncertain.

This clone was found a few times. The chain recombines TRBV2 with TRBJ2-2, with D possibly TRBD1 on 5 matching bases. CDR3 size: 15 residues. V shed 4 bases and J shed 3 bases, with 12 bases lying between them. Germline V gene sequence: CDR1 SNHLY, CDR2 FYNNEI. The CDR3 spells CASSVGQGYTGELFF. In nucleotides, the CDR3 is TGTGCCAGCAGTGTGGGGCAGGGCTACACCGGGGAGCTGTTTTTT.

This clone showed up just once. The chain joins TRBV3-1 (or the pseudogene TRBV3-2) to TRBJ1-2, with TRBD1 as a possible D gene (5 bases). Trimming cost V 0 bases and J 4 bases, with 12 bases left between them. Germline loops: CDR1 LGHDT, CDR2 YNNKEL (reference sequence). This CDR3 comprises 15 residues. CDR3 loop: CASSQDSGSSYGYTF. For the CDR3, the DNA is TGTGCCAGCAGCCAAGACTCAGGGTCGTCCTATGGCTACACCTTC.

The rearrangement uses TRBV6-5 and TRBJ2-5; 7 nucleotides line up with TRBD2. The trim removed 6 bases at V and 4 bases at J, leaving 5 bases unmatched. The V gene's germline CDR1 is MNHEY and CDR2 SVGAGI. CDR3 length: 13 residues. In DNA, the CDR3 is TGTGCCAGCAGGGGGGAGGGTATAGAGACCCAGTACTTC. This translates into CASRGEGIETQYF.

The rearrangement joins TRBV6-6 to TRBJ1-3; no reliable D call. Trimming took 0 bases from V and 1 from J, leaving 7 bases between them. The CDR3 is 15 amino acids. The germline gives CDR1 MNHNY, CDR2 SVGAGI (reference sequence). This CDR3 is CASSYSLQSGNTIYF. The CDR3 DNA is TGTGCCAGCAGTTACTCGTTACAGTCTGGAAACACCATATATTTT.

This clone was counted once. The genes are TRBV14 and TRBJ1-4, with 9 nucleotides matching TRBD1. Germline trimming cut 1 base from V and 5 bases from J; bases unmatched to any gene: 5. Germline CDR1 is SGHDN and CDR2 is FVKESK. The CDR3 contains 16 residues. CDR3 coding DNA: TGTGCCAGCAGCCAAGTTTCCGGGACAGGGAATGAAAAACTGTTTTTT. Translation gives CASSQVSGTGNEKLFF.